This T cell receptor (beta chain) came from a study of cytomegalovirus exposure and HLA in healthy donors. Study details: An earlier analysis found 100 million or so unique TCR beta sequences from 200 million or so T cells.

This clone was seen a few times. Its antigen is undetermined. Notes on the study in general: The study recorded 150 to 200 TCR beta chains that were cytomegalovirus-associated. Compared with the roughly 700-donor mean, an Asian-associated ancestry cluster reportedly had fewer N-insertions, according to a later analysis. Productive rates of about 90% or about 30% were seen for most TCR beta V segments in an earlier analysis.

The junction had 7 bases not matched to a gene; V was cut back by 5 bases and J by 4 bases. Germline V CDR1 and CDR2: LNHDA, SQIVND (reference sequence). The CDR3 runs to 15 residues. Vbeta (60) and Jbeta (13) primers were used in the PCR. Only in-frame clones appear in the TCRdb table, and some are missing; sequencing was by immunoSEQ multiplex PCR. The repertoire holds over 150,000 clones, with 68% as singletons. Source material: PBMCs. The TCR was taken from a man aged 45-60 years in good health and CMV-seronegative. The J gene is TRBJ1-1, the V gene TRBV19; 10 nucleotides align to TRBD1. CDR3 DNA: TGTGCCAGTAGTGTTACCGGGACAGGGGCCACTGAAGCTTTCTTT. Encoded protein: CASSVTGTGATEAFF.